One and the same sample provided the 17 T cell receptor beta chains below, sequenced in a study of blood T cell repertoires in COVID-19. Sequencing was performed with immunoSEQ multiplex PCR; in TCRdb, only in-frame clones are kept and a portion is missing. There are 300,000 to 400,000 clones in the sample; 87% occur only once, and 7.8% lies in the top ten. What was sequenced was peripheral blood. The receptor set was obtained from a woman aged 50 to 60 who had recovered from COVID-19.

The genes are TRBV7-2 and TRBJ2-1; no firm D call. Deletions cut 3 bases from V and 6 bases from J, with 6 bases between. The CDR3 has 12 amino acids. The germline CDR1 and CDR2 sequences are SGHTA and FQGNSA. CDR3 region: CASSFPGNEQFF. The CDR3 DNA follows: TGTGCCAGCAGCTTTCCCGGCAATGAGCAGTTCTTC.

V usage is TRBV14 and J usage is TRBJ1-1; 7 bases line up with TRBD1. The ends lost 2 bases at V and 5 bases at J; junction bases unmatched: 5. Germline CDR1 and CDR2: SGHDN and FVKESK. The CDR3 spans 14 residues. This CDR3 reads CASSQTTGHTEAFF. CDR3 bases: TGTGCCAGCAGCCAAACGACAGGGCATACTGAAGCTTTCTTT.

This clone is a singleton in its sample. This sequence joins TRBV15 and TRBJ2-7, with D maybe TRBD2 (6 bases). Germline V CDR1 and CDR2: LNHNV, YYDKDF (reference sequence). The CDR3 is made up of 15 amino acids. Trimming took off 5 bases at V and 0 bases at J, with 14 bases between the two ends. The CDR3 DNA sequence: TGTGCCACCAGCGTCGGACTACCTAGCTCCTACGAGCAGTACTTC. This gives the protein CATSVGLPSSYEQYF.

The V and J genes are TRBV19 and TRBJ2-3; 10 bases are a match to TRBD1. The CDR3 runs to 16 residues. Germline V CDR1 and CDR2: LNHDA, SQIVND (reference sequence). J was trimmed by 1 base and V by 6 bases; bases with no gene match: 7. The CDR3 reads CASRTAGTGGTDTQYF. DNA for the CDR3: TGTGCCAGTAGAACCGCCGGGACAGGGGGCACAGATACGCAGTATTTT.

The V gene is TRBV19, the J gene TRBJ1-4; D is unresolved. The CDR3 consists of 15 residues. Deletions cut 5 bases from V and 3 bases from J, with 13 bases between. Germline CDR1 and CDR2: LNHDA and SQIVND (reference sequence). Here the CDR3 reads CASSSVSLANEKLFF. DNA of the CDR3: TGTGCCAGTAGTTCGGTATCCTTGGCTAATGAAAAACTGTTTTTT.

The chain recombines TRBV5-4 with TRBJ2-2; tentative D call: TRBD1 (5 bases). The germline gives CDR1 SGHNT, CDR2 YYREEE (reference sequence). Trimming stripped 0 bases from V and 5 bases from J, with 14 bases between. This CDR3 is built from 16 residues. The CDR3 coding sequence is TGTGCCAGCAGCTTGGAAGGGGATGTAGGAACCGGGGAGCTGTTTTTT. Its protein is CASSLEGDVGTGELFF. The whole variable domain, remainder taken from reference TRBV5-4 and TRBJ2-2, is ETGVTQSPTHLIKTRGQQVTLRCSSQSGHNTVSWYQQALGQGPQFIFQYYREEENGRGNFPPRFSGLQFPNYSSELNVNALELDDSALYLCASSLEGDVGTGELFFGEGSRLTVL.

This clone appeared once. This chain links TRBV5-5 with TRBJ2-2, with TRBD1 identical over 9 bases. Germline loops: CDR1 SGHKS, CDR2 YYEKEE (reference sequence). Trimming took 3 bases from V and 7 from J; bases not matched to a gene: 7. This CDR3 has 15 residues. The CDR3 DNA reads as TGTGCCAGCAGCTATGGGACAGGGATGATCGGGGAGCTGTTTTTT. This gives the protein CASSYGTGMIGELFF.

This rearrangement joins TRBV2 to TRBJ2-1; TRBD1 agrees at 8 bases. Trimming removed 7 bases from V and 2 bases from J; junction bases left unmatched: 10. Germline CDR1 reads SNHLY; CDR2 reads FYNNEI. This CDR3 contains 16 residues. CDR3 sequence (DNA): TGTGCCAGCACCTTCAGGGGGACAGGAGCCTACAATGAGCAGTTCTTC. As protein: CASTFRGTGAYNEQFF.

This chain joins TRBV5-1 and TRBJ1-4; unclear D gene. V gave up 4 bases and J gave up 7 bases, with 14 bases separating them. The CDR3 is 14 residues long. The germline gives CDR1 SGHRS, CDR2 YFSETQ. This CDR3 reads CASSEGRRSEKLFF. In DNA, the CDR3 is TGCGCCAGCAGCGAGGGTCGGCGAAGTGAAAAACTGTTTTTT.

The sample holds one count of this clone. The chain joins TRBV19 to TRBJ2-1, with TRBD2 matching 7 bases. The CDR3 is made up of 15 amino acids. Trimming removed 3 bases from V and 2 bases from J; junction bases left unmatched: 4. CDR1 and CDR2 (germline): LNHDA, SQIVND (reference sequence). CDR3 nucleotide sequence: TGTGCCAGTAGTATGGGCGGGAGACCCTACAATGAGCAGTTCTTC. Amino acids: CASSMGGRPYNEQFF.

This clone was seen more than once but under ten times. The chain is built from TRBV9 and TRBJ2-3, with D uncertain. Germline values: CDR1 SGDLS, CDR2 YYNGEE. V shed 1 base and J shed 4 bases, with 7 bases lying between them. The CDR3 has 13 residues. CDR3 region: CASSVPSADTQYF. CDR3 nucleotide sequence: TGTGCCAGCAGCGTACCCTCCGCAGATACGCAGTATTTT.

The chain carries TRBV7-2 and TRBJ1-1, with 8 bases fitting TRBD1. This CDR3 spans 15 amino acids. Germline V gene sequence: CDR1 SGHTA, CDR2 FQGNSA. V dropped 1 base and J dropped 7; count of bases not matched to a gene: 8. The CDR3 loop is CASSLGRTGRNEAFF. The CDR3 DNA reads as TGTGCCAGCAGCTTAGGAAGGACAGGGAGAAATGAAGCTTTCTTT.

The rearrangement joins TRBV7-2 to TRBJ1-4, with D tentatively TRBD1 (6 bases). V was pared by 3 bases and J by 0 bases, with 17 bases between. Germline values: CDR1 SGHTA, CDR2 FQGNSA. This CDR3 has 18 amino acids. In nucleotides, the CDR3 is TGTGCCAGCAGCTTGAACGGGGGGCTAAGTGCAACTAATGAAAAACTGTTTTTT. This sequence encodes CASSLNGGLSATNEKLFF. Filled out from reference TRBV7-2 and TRBJ1-4, the complete variable domain reads GAGVSQSPSNKVTEKGKDVELRCDPISGHTALYWYRQSLGQGLEFLIYFQGNSAPDKSGLPSDRFSAERTGGSVSTLTIQRTQQEDSAVYLCASSLNGGLSATNEKLFFGSGTQLSVL.

The CDR3 here is CASSLKDRGYWATEQYF. In DNA, the CDR3 is TGCGCCAGCAGCTTGAAGGACAGGGGGTACTGGGCGACCGAGCAGTACTTC. The chain carries TRBV5-1 and TRBJ2-7; TRBD1 matches 10 bases. The V gene end was trimmed by 1 base and the J gene end by 6 bases; junction bases not matched to a gene: 13. This CDR3 contains 17 residues. Germline V gene sequence: CDR1 SGHRS, CDR2 YFSETQ.

This chain joins TRBV30 and TRBJ1-5; no clear D. CDR3 size: 14 residues. Trimming took off 0 bases at V and 4 bases at J, with 10 bases between the two ends. The germline CDR1 and CDR2 sequences are GTSNPN and SVGIG (reference sequence). The CDR3 DNA reads as TGTGCCTGGAGTGTACTGCAGCGAAATCAGCCCCAGCATTTT. Translation: CAWSVLQRNQPQHF.

The chain carries TRBV28 and TRBJ2-7; 8 bases agree with TRBD1. CDR3 length: 15 residues. The V gene's germline CDR1 is MDHEN and CDR2 SYDVKM. V shed 8 bases, J shed 0 bases, and the junction held 9 bases outside the gene matches. DNA of the CDR3: TGTGCCAGCCCCCCCGCTGGACAGGGCTCCTACGAGCAGTACTTC. Its protein product is CASPPAGQGSYEQYF.

V gene TRBV6-2 or TRBV6-3 combines with J gene TRBJ2-1; 13 bases map to TRBD2. The germline CDR1 and CDR2 sequences are MNHEY and SVGEGT. After removal of 5 bases from V and 9 bases from J, the junction contained 13 bases not matched to a gene. The CDR3 consists of 17 residues. CDR3 region: CASSPGLAGVIPPEQFF. The DNA for the CDR3 is TGTGCCAGCAGTCCCGGACTAGCGGGGGTAATACCGCCTGAGCAGTTCTTC.